The 11 T cell receptor beta chains below were found in one sample sequenced in a study of shared clonotypes between healthy human individuals. TCRdb's copy holds only in-frame clones and misses some; the assay was immunoSEQ multiplex PCR. The sample records 2 million to 2.5 million clones, about 92% being singletons. The sample was naive CD4+ T cells from PBMCs. The subset: CD45RA+ positively selected. The receptors shown here come from a man between 18 and 29 years old in good health. Some clones in this sample may be carry-over from other donors' samples.

The chain links TRBV10-2 to TRBJ2-5; tentatively, D is TRBD1 (6 bases). This CDR3 has 16 amino acids. Germline lookup yields CDR1 WSHSY and CDR2 SAAADI. Trimming cost V 3 bases and J 5 bases, with 19 bases left between them. The DNA for the CDR3 is TGCGCCAGCAGTGACCCGAACAGGGCTGGTAGTGAGACCCAGTACTTC. This codes for CASSDPNRAGSETQYF.

As regards this clone: The sample carries other DNA sequences with the same CDR3. The chain employs TRBV5-4 and TRBJ2-7, with D unresolved. Trimming left V 4 bases short and J 2 bases short, with 7 bases between. The germline V gene encodes CDR1 SGHNT and CDR2 YYREEE (reference sequence). The CDR3 is 12 residues long. The CDR3 DNA follows: TGTGCCAGCAGCGCACGGCCCTACGAGCAGTACTTC. It is translated as CASSARPYEQYF.

The chain carries TRBV19 and TRBJ2-5; 8 positions match TRBD2. The CDR3 totals 15 residues. Trimming took 2 bases from V and 3 from J; bases not matched to a gene: 5. The germline V gene encodes CDR1 LNHDA and CDR2 SQIVND (reference sequence). The CDR3 region is CASSILGAGEETQYF. The CDR3 DNA sequence: TGTGCCAGTAGTATACTGGGAGCGGGAGAAGAGACCCAGTACTTC.

Remarks on this clone: Other nucleotide sequences in the sample specify the same CDR3. The chain is built from TRBV30 and TRBJ2-2; D is perhaps TRBD1 (5 bases). Germline V CDR1 and CDR2: GTSNPN, SVGIG (reference sequence). The CDR3 spans 13 residues. V lost 1 base to trimming and J lost 4 bases, with 7 bases between them. This CDR3 is CAWSAQGTGELFF. CDR3 nucleotide sequence: TGTGCCTGGAGTGCCCAGGGCACCGGGGAGCTGTTTTTT.

Concerning this clone: This sample includes further DNA sequences coding for the same CDR3. This chain uses TRBV28 with TRBJ1-2, with a weak D call TRBD1 (5 bases). V was shortened by 1 base and J by 7 bases, with 7 bases between the two germline ends. The CDR3 contains 12 residues. Germline V lookup: CDR1 MDHEN, CDR2 SYDVKM. CDR3 in amino acids: CASSLLGVGYTF. CDR3 in DNA: TGTGCCAGCAGTTTATTAGGGGTTGGCTACACCTTC.

This chain connects TRBV28 to TRBJ2-2; 8 nucleotides agree with TRBD1. CDR3 length equals 16 residues. The trim removed 7 bases at V and 1 base at J, leaving 8 bases unmatched. Germline CDR1 is MDHEN and CDR2 is SYDVKM. As DNA, the CDR3 is TGTGCCAGCACTACCGCCGGGACAGGGAACACCGGGGAGCTGTTTTTT. Its protein product is CASTTAGTGNTGELFF.

The chain joins TRBV4-1 to TRBJ1-5, with 8 positions matching TRBD1. The V segment lost 4 bases and the J segment 5 bases; nucleotides outside the gene matches: 7. CDR3 size: 15 residues. Germline loops: CDR1 MGHRA, CDR2 YSYEKL. The CDR3 loop is CASSPIDRGDQPQHF. As DNA, the CDR3 is TGCGCCAGCAGCCCAATTGACAGGGGTGATCAGCCCCAGCATTTT.

J is TRBJ1-5 and V is TRBV6-1, with D perhaps TRBD1 (5 bases). V gave up 7 bases and J gave up 4 bases, with 8 bases separating them. The germline gives CDR1 MNHNS, CDR2 SASEGT. The CDR3 contains 12 residues. DNA of the CDR3: TGTGCCAGCACGGGGGAGAATCAGCCCCAGCATTTT. This gives the protein CASTGENQPQHF.

This sequence joins TRBV5-1 and TRBJ2-1, with 12 bases matching TRBD2. V shed 3 bases, J shed 10 bases, and the junction held 8 bases outside the gene matches. The CDR3 spans 15 residues. In germline, CDR1 is SGHRS, CDR2 YFSETQ. The CDR3 nucleotides are TGCGCCAGCAGCTGGGGGACTAGCGGGCCTGAGGAGCAGTTCTTC. Its translation is CASSWGTSGPEEQFF.

About this clone: The sample holds other DNA sequences that translate to the same CDR3. The V and J genes are TRBV28 and TRBJ1-2, with D maybe TRBD1 (5 bases). Per germline, CDR1 MDHEN and CDR2 SYDVKM. V lost 3 bases and J 4 bases, leaving 9 bases between the germline ends. CDR3 length: 13 amino acids. The CDR3 DNA follows: TGTGCCAGCAGTTTGGGACCAAGCTATGGCTACACCTTC. Translating it yields CASSLGPSYGYTF.

V gene TRBV6-5 combines with J gene TRBJ2-3; TRBD2 agrees at 11 bases. In germline, CDR1 is MNHEY, CDR2 SVGAGI. Trimming took 2 bases from V and 7 from J; bases not matched to a gene: 5. The CDR3 consists of 15 residues. The CDR3 protein is CASSYQGLAEHTQYF. The CDR3, as DNA: TGTGCCAGCAGTTACCAGGGACTAGCGGAGCATACGCAGTATTTT.